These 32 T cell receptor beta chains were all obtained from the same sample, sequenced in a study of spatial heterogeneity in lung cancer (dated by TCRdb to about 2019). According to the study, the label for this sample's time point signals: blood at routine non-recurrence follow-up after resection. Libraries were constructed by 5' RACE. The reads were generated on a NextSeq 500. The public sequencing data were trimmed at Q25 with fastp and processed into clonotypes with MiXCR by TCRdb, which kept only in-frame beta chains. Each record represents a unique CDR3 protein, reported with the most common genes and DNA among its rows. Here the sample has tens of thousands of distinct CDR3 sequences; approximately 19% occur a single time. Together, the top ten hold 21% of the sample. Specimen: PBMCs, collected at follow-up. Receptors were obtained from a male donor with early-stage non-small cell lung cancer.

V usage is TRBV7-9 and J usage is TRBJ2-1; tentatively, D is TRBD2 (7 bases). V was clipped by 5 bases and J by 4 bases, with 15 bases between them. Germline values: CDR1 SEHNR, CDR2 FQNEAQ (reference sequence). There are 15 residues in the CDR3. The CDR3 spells CASSPVAGAYNEQFF. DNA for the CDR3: TGTGCCAGCAGCCCGGTTGCGGGGGCTTACAATGAGCAGTTCTTC.

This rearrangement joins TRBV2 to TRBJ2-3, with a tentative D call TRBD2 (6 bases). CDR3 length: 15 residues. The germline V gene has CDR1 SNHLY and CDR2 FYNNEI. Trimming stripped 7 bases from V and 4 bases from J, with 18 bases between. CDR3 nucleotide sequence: TGTGCCAGCACCCCGGGGAGGCTCGGCGCAGATACGCAGTATTTT. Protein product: CASTPGRLGADTQYF.

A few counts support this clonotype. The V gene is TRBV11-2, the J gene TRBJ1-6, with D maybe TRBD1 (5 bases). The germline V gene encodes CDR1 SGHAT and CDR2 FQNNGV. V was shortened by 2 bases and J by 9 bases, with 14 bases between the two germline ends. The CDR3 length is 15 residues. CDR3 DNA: TGTGCCAGCAGCTTATTGGACCAGGGTGTTTCACCCCTCCACTTT. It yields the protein CASSLLDQGVSPLHF.

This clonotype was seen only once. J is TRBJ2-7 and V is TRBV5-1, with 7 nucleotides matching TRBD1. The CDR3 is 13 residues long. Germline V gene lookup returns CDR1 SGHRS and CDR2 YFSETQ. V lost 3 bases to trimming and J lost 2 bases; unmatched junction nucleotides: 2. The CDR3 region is CASSSTGAYEQYV. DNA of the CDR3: TGCGCCAGCAGCTCCACAGGGGCCTACGAGCAGTACGTC.

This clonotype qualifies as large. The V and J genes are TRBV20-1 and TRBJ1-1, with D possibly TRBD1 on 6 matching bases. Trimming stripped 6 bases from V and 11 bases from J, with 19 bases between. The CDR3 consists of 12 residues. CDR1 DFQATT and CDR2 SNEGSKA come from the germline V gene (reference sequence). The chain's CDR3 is CSALQGKGDAFF. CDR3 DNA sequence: TGCAGTGCGTTACAGGGAAAAGGGGACGCTTTCTTT.

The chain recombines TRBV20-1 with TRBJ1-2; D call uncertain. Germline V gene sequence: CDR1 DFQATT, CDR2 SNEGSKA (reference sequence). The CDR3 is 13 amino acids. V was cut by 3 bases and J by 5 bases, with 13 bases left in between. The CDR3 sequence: CSARREKPYGYTF. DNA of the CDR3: TGCAGTGCTAGGCGAGAGAAACCTTATGGCTACACCTTC.

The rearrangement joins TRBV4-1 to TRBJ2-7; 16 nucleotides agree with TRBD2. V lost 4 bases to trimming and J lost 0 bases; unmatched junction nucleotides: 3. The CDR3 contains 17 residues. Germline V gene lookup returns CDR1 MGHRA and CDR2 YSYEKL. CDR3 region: CASSRGTSGRGSYEQYF. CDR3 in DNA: TGCGCCAGCAGCCGAGGGACTAGCGGGAGGGGCTCCTACGAGCAGTACTTC.

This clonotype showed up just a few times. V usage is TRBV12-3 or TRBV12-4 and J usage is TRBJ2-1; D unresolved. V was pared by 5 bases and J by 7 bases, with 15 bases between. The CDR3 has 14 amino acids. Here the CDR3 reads CASSPPGLGNEQFF. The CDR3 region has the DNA TGTGCCAGCAGTCCCCCGGGTTTGGGGAATGAGCAGTTCTTC.

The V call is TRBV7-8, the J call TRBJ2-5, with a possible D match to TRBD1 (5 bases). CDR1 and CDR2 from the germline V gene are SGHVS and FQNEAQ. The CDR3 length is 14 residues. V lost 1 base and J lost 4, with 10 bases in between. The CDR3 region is CASSLVAGLETQYF. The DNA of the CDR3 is TGTGCCAGCAGCTTAGTGGCAGGGCTAGAGACCCAGTACTTC.

The CDR3 loop reads CASSYSGLAGGEQYF. In DNA form, the CDR3 reads TGTGCCAGCAGTTACTCGGGACTAGCGGGAGGCGAGCAGTACTTC. The chain combines TRBV11-3 with TRBJ2-7; TRBD2 matches at 15 bases. J gave up 6 bases and V 6 bases, and 6 bases lay outside the gene matches. This CDR3 contains 15 residues. CDR1 and CDR2 (germline): SGHNT, YENEEA.

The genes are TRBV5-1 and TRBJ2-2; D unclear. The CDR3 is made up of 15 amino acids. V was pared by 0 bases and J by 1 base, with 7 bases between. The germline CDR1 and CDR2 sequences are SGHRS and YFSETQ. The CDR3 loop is CASSLGPLNTGELFF. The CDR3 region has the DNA TGCGCCAGCAGCTTGGGCCCATTGAACACCGGGGAGCTGTTTTTT.

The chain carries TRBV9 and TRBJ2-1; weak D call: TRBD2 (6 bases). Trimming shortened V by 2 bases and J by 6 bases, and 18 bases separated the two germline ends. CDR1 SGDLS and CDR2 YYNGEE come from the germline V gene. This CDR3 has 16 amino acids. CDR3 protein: CASSVTSGTPSNEQFF. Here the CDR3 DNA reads TGTGCCAGCAGCGTCACCTCCGGGACTCCTTCCAATGAGCAGTTCTTC.

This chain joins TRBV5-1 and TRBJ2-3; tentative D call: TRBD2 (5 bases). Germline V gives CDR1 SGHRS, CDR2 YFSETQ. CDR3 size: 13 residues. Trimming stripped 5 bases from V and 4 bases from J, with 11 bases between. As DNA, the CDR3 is TGCGCCAGCAGAGGAGGTCGCGCAGATACGCAGTATTTT. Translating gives CASRGGRADTQYF.

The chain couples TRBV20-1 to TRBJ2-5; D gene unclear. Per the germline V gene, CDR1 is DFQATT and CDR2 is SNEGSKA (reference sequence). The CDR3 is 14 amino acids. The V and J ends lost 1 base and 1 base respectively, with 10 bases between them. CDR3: CSARVLPTQETQYF. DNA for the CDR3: TGCAGTGCTAGAGTCTTGCCTACCCAAGAGACCCAGTACTTC.

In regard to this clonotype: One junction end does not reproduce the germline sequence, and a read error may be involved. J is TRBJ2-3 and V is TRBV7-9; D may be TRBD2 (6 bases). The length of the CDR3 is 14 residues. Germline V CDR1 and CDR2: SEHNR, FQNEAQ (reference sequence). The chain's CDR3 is CAGSAPGGTDTQYF. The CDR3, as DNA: TGTGCCGGCAGCGCACCGGGGGGCACAGATACGCAGTATTTT.

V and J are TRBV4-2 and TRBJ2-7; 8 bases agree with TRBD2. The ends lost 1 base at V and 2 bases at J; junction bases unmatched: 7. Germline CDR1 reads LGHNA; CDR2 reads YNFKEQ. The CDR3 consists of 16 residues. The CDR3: CASSQVGGRQTYEQYF. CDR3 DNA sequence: TGTGCCAGCAGCCAAGTTGGCGGGAGGCAAACCTACGAGCAGTACTTC.

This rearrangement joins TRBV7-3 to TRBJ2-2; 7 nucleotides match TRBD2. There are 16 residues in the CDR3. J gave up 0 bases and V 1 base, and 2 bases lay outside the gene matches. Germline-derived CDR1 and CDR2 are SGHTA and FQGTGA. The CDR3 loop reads CASSLKAGANTGELFF. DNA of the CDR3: TGTGCCAGCAGCTTAAAGGCGGGAGCGAACACCGGGGAGCTGTTTTTT.

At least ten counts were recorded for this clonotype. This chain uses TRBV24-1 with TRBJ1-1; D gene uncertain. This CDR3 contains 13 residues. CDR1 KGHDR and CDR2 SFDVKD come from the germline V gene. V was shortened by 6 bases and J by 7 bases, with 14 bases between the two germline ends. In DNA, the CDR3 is TGTGCCACCAGTTCATCTGGCAGTTTTGAAGCTTTCTTT. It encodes CATSSSGSFEAFF.

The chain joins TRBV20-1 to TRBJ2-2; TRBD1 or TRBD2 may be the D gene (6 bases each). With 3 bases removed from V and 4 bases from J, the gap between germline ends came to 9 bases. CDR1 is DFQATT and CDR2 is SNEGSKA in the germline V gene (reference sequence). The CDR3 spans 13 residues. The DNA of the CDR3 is TGCAGTGCTAGGGGGGGCGGCACCGGGGAGCTGTTTTTT. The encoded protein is CSARGGGTGELFF.

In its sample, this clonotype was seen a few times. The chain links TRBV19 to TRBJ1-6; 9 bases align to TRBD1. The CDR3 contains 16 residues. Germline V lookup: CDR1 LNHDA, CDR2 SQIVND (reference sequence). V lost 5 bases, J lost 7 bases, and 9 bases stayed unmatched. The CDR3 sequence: CASSAPQGARNSPLHF. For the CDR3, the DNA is TGTGCCAGTAGTGCGCCACAGGGGGCGCGGAATTCACCCCTCCACTTT.

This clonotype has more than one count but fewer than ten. The CDR3 sequence: CAISQGKETQYF. CDR3 bases: TGTGCCATCAGCCAGGGAAAAGAGACCCAGTACTTC. The chain joins TRBV10-3 to TRBJ2-5; TRBD1 might be the D (5 bases). The V gene lost 6 bases and the J gene lost 3 bases, with 8 bases spanning the gap. This CDR3 contains 12 residues. The germline V gene encodes CDR1 ENHRY and CDR2 SYGVKD.

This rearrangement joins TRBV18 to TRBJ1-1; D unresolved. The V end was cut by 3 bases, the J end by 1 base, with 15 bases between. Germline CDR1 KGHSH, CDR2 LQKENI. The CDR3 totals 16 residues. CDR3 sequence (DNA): TGTGCCAGCTCACCTCCCAATCCGCAGGAGAACACTGAAGCTTTCTTT. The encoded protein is CASSPPNPQENTEAFF.

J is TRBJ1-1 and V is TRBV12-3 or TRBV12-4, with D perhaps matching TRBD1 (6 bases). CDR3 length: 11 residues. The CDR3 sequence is CALQGTTEAFF. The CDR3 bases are TGTGCGTTACAGGGAACTACTGAAGCTTTCTTT.

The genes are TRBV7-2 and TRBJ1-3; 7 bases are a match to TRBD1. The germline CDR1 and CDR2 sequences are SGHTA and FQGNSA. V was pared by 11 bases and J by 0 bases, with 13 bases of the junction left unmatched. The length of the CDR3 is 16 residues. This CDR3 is CASRGQGRSSGNTIYF. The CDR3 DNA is TGTGCCTCTAGGGGGCAGGGAAGGTCCTCTGGAAACACCATATATTTT.

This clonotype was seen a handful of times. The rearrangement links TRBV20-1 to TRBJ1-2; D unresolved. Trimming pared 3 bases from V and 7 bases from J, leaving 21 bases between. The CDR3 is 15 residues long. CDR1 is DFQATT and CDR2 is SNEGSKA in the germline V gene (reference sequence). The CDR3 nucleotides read TGCAGTGCTAGCCATACCCAGACACCAACGGGTGGCTACACCTTC. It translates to CSASHTQTPTGGYTF.

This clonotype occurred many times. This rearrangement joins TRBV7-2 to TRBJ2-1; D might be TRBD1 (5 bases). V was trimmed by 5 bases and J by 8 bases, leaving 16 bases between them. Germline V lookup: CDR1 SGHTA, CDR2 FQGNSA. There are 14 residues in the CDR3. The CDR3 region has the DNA TGTGCCAGCAGCAAAGGTCAGGGAAGATATGAGCAGTTCTTC. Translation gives CASSKGQGRYEQFF.

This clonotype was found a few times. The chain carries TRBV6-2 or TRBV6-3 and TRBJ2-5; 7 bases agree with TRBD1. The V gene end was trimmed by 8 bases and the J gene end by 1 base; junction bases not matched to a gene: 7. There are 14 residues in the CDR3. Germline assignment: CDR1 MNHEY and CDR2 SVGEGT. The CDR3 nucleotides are TGTGCCAGCGGCAGAGGGACAGTCCAAGAGACCCAGTACTTC. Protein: CASGRGTVQETQYF.

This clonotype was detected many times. The DNA for the CDR3 is TGCAGCGTTGACCCTAGCGGGTACTATGAGCAGTTCTTC. Translating it yields CSVDPSGYYEQFF. V usage is TRBV29-1 and J usage is TRBJ2-1, with 8 bases lining up with TRBD2. V gave up 3 bases and J gave up 8 bases; unmatched junction bases: 6. Per germline, CDR1 SQVTM and CDR2 ANQGSEA. The CDR3 has 13 amino acids.

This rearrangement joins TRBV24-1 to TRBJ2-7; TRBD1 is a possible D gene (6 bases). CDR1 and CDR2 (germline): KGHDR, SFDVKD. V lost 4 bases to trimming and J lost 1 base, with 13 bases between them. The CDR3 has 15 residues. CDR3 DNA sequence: TGTGCCACCAGTGAAATTAGACAGGATTCCTACGAGCAGTACGTC. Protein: CATSEIRQDSYEQYV.

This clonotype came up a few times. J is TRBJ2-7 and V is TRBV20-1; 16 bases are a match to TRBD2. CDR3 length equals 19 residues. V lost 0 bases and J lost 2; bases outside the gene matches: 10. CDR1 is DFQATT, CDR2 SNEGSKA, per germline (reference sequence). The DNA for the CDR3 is TGCAGTGCTAGAGATCTTGGGGGACTAGCGGGAGGGCCTGCCTACGAGCAGTACTTC. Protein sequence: CSARDLGGLAGGPAYEQYF.

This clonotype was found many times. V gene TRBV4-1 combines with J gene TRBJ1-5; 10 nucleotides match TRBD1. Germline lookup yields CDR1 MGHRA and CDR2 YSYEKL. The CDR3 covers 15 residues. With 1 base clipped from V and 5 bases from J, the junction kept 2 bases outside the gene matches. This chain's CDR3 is CASSQGQGAYQPQHF. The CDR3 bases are TGCGCCAGCAGCCAAGGACAGGGGGCCTATCAGCCCCAGCATTTT.

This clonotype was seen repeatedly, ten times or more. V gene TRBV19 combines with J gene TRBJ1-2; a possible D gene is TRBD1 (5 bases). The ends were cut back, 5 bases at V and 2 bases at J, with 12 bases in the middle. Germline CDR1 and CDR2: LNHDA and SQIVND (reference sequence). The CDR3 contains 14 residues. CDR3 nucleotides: TGTGCCAGTAGTTCGTACAGGAGAAACTATGGCTACACCTTC. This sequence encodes CASSSYRRNYGYTF.